Presented here are 12 T cell receptor beta chains from one specimen sequenced in a study of blood T cell repertoires in COVID-19. Measured with immunoSEQ multiplex PCR; TCRdb has only the in-frame clones, and not every one. Of about 190,000 clones listed, less than 90% were seen once; the top ten hold around 6.1%. Material: peripheral blood. These receptors all stem from a woman aged 40 to 50 with acute or convalescent COVID-19.

The count of this clone is one. V usage is TRBV5-1 and J usage is TRBJ2-3; D unresolved. Germline V lookup: CDR1 SGHRS, CDR2 YFSETQ. The CDR3 is 16 amino acids. The ends were cut back, 4 bases at V and 0 bases at J, with 15 bases in the middle. The CDR3 DNA sequence: TGCGCCAGCAGCGCCCGACTTGTCGTAAGCACAGATACGCAGTATTTT. Translated: CASSARLVVSTDTQYF.

The J gene is TRBJ2-3, the V gene TRBV6-4, with TRBD2 identical over 9 bases. Losses at the gene ends were 8 bases for V and 5 bases for J; bases not matched to a gene: 14. CDR3 length: 16 residues. Germline CDR1 reads MRHNA; CDR2 reads SNTAGT. The DNA for the CDR3 is TGTGCCAGCGGCCCGGCGGGGGGGTTTGAAGTAGATACGCAGTATTTT. Residues: CASGPAGGFEVDTQYF.

The chain uses TRBV9 and TRBJ2-1, with 8 bases fitting TRBD2. Trimming took 3 bases from V and 2 from J; bases not matched to a gene: 7. Germline V gene sequence: CDR1 SGDLS, CDR2 YYNGEE. The CDR3 loop spans 16 amino acids. In DNA, the CDR3 is TGTGCCAGCAGCGCTCACTTAGCGGGAACCTACAATGAGCAGTTCTTC. It yields the protein CASSAHLAGTYNEQFF.

The gene calls are TRBV15 and TRBJ1-1; D is ambiguous. With 6 bases removed from V and 5 bases from J, the gap between germline ends came to 10 bases. This CDR3 is 12 amino acids long. Germline V gene sequence: CDR1 LNHNV, CDR2 YYDKDF (reference sequence). CDR3: CATSSIETEAFF. The CDR3 bases are TGTGCCACCAGTTCGATCGAGACTGAAGCTTTCTTT.

V is TRBV12-3 or TRBV12-4 and J is TRBJ1-2; TRBD1 agrees at 10 bases. With V trimmed by 2 bases and J by 13 bases, 7 bases remained unmatched. The CDR3 has 13 residues. CDR3 sequence: CASSLPPGQGGTF. DNA for the CDR3: TGTGCCAGCAGTTTACCCCCCGGACAGGGGGGCACCTTC.

V usage is TRBV27 and J usage is TRBJ2-7, with D uncertain. The germline CDR1 and CDR2 sequences are MNHEY and SMNVEV (reference sequence). Trimming took off 5 bases at V and 3 bases at J, with 14 bases between the two ends. CDR3 length: 14 residues. This CDR3 is CASSHKTKNYEQYF. The CDR3 coding sequence is TGTGCCAGCAGTCATAAAACAAAAAACTACGAGCAGTACTTC.

J is TRBJ2-1 and V is TRBV29-1; 14 nucleotides match TRBD2. This CDR3 comprises 14 residues. Germline V gives CDR1 SQVTM, CDR2 ANQGSEA. V lost 7 bases and J lost 8; bases outside the gene matches: 7. The CDR3 protein is CSAVGTSGSHEQFF. DNA for the CDR3: TGCAGCGCCGTCGGGACTAGCGGGAGCCATGAGCAGTTCTTC.

As regards this clone: The junction shows a germline mismatch at one end, possibly a read error. The chain joins TRBV7-2 to TRBJ2-1; 9 bases align to TRBD2. The CDR3 loop spans 16 amino acids. Germline CDR1 and CDR2: SGHTA and FQGNSA. Here the CDR3 reads CASSPGLRTSVNVQFF. The CDR3 DNA is TGTGCCAGCAGCCCCGGGCTAAGGACTAGCGTCAATGTGCAGTTCTTC.

V is TRBV29-1 and J is TRBJ1-2, with no clear D. Trimming took off 7 bases at V and 1 base at J, with 16 bases between the two ends. The CDR3 runs to 14 residues. CDR1 is SQVTM and CDR2 is ANQGSEA in the germline V gene. For the CDR3, the DNA is TGCAGCGCAACCCCGGGAGGATTTAACTATGGCTACACCTTC. This codes for CSATPGGFNYGYTF.

The V call is TRBV7-9, the J call TRBJ2-7; 7 bases are a match to TRBD1. This CDR3 spans 15 amino acids. After removal of 2 bases from V and 5 bases from J, the junction contained 9 bases not matched to a gene. CDR1 SEHNR and CDR2 FQNEAQ come from the germline V gene (reference sequence). The CDR3 here is CASSLTGAITDEQYF. The CDR3 nucleotides read TGTGCCAGCAGCTTAACAGGGGCTATAACCGACGAGCAGTACTTC.

The V call is TRBV7-9, the J call TRBJ1-6; 11 bases map to TRBD1. The CDR3 loop spans 15 amino acids. Germline lookup yields CDR1 SEHNR and CDR2 FQNEAQ (reference sequence). Unmatched junction bases numbered 1, after V lost 1 base and J lost 8 bases. CDR3 coding DNA: TGTGCCAGCAGCTTAGGGACAGGGGGCGATTCACCCCTCCACTTT. Translating it yields CASSLGTGGDSPLHF.

The chain's CDR3 is CATSKGLAGGPSGNEQYF. CDR3 sequence (DNA): TGTGCCACCAGCAAAGGACTAGCGGGAGGCCCGTCCGGGAACGAGCAGTACTTC. The gene calls are TRBV15 and TRBJ2-7, with 14 bases aligning to TRBD2. Germline loops: CDR1 LNHNV, CDR2 YYDKDF (reference sequence). Trimming at V came to 4 bases and at J to 5 bases, leaving 13 bases not matched to a gene. This CDR3 region has 18 residues.